A selection of T cell receptor beta chains follows, all from one sample in a study of T cell repertoires in cytomegalovirus infection. In TCRdb, the reads were re-called with MiXCR into one record per CDR3 protein. This sample has approximately 180,000 distinct CDR3 sequences, with 9.5% found just once. Sequencing used PBMCs. These receptors originate from a human donor in good health (CMV status not recorded). Some clones in this sample may be carry-over from other donors' samples. Both conserved end residues are part of each CDR3. The D gene is left open where the match is weak.

j_gene | v_gene | len | d_gene | CDR3aa
TRBJ1-6 | TRBV7-2 | 16 | TRBD1 | CASSLAQPGGNSPLHF
TRBJ1-6 | TRBV7-2 | 16 | TRBD1 | CASSLDRQGAGSPLHF
TRBJ1-5 | TRBV7-2 | 15 | - | CASSLDVNSNQPQHF
TRBJ2-1 | TRBV12-3/TRBV12-4 | 16 | - | CASSLVGTRGDNEQFF
TRBJ1-2 | TRBV27 | 12 | - | CASLDVSYGYTF
TRBJ1-5 | TRBV19 | 15 | - | CASSIMGNYNQPQHF
TRBJ2-7 | TRBV20-1 | 15 | - | CSARDLTERDDEQYF
TRBJ1-1 | TRBV20-1 | 17 | - | CSAPPPGRRSANTEAFF
TRBJ2-1 | TRBV7-7 | 13 | - | CASSSLWDGEQFF
TRBJ2-5 | TRBV5-3 | 14 | - | CASSPGPFQETQYF
TRBJ1-2 | TRBV28 | 15 | TRBD1 | CASSSGTGFTYGYTF
TRBJ1-2 | TRBV25-1 | 13 | - | CASSEPGDYGYTF
TRBJ2-3 | TRBV19 | 15 | - | CASSIEAGPTDTQYF
TRBJ1-1 | TRBV4-3 | 15 | - | CASSQEARGVTEAFF
TRBJ2-1 | TRBV7-6 | 16 | TRBD1 | CASSPTWGTGVNEQFF
TRBJ2-5 | TRBV2 | 15 | TRBD2 | CASSVAGGPKETQYF